Reported below is one TCR beta chain. The entry originates in a study of blood T cell repertoires in COVID-19. Study as a whole: The United States, Italy and Spain were the sources of the acute and convalescent COVID-19 samples. T cells, B-cell-depleted T cells, or PBMCs provided the cDNA or gDNA that served as material.

The V gene's germline CDR1 is LGHNA and CDR2 YSLEER. The length of the CDR3 is 18 residues. Unmatched junction bases numbered 14, after V lost 1 base and J lost 4 bases. The authors' processing: Counts of nucleated cells, estimated from reference gene primer amplification, were obtained. Sequenced by immunoSEQ multiplex PCR; TCRdb stores in-frame clones only, minus some. V and J calls and clone size follow that table, whereas D and trimming were derived from the DNA. Of about 38,000 clones listed, roughly 84% are singletons. Sequenced input: peripheral blood. The receptor comes from a man in his 70s with active COVID-19. V gene TRBV4-3 combines with J gene TRBJ1-2, with 8 nucleotides matching TRBD1. The CDR3 nucleotides are TGCGCCAGCAGCCAAGTGAATTTAATTACAGGGGGTCGCTATGGCTACACCTTC. It specifies CASSQVNLITGGRYGYTF.